This T cell receptor beta chain appears in the sequencing data of a study of blood T cells in healthy people across ages. There are many counts of this clonotype. The antigen is undetermined. Whole-study results and caveats: Relative to aged donors, long-lived donors carried more naive CD4+ cells and displayed higher diversity. Bulk PBMC profiling left naive and antigen-experienced comparisons inconclusive. Observed TCR beta diversity per million T cells went down as age went up. This fall followed a roughly linear course with age.

The CDR3 has 13 amino acids. The germline V gene has CDR1 MDHEN and CDR2 SYDVKM. Trimming cost V 4 bases and J 1 base, with 6 bases left between them. Primers used in a second PCR of about 7 to 12 cycles were a sample-barcoded 5' primer and a J-beta primer mix. TCRdb re-analysed the 5' RACE reads in MiXCR, keeping a single row per CDR3 protein. This sample has 870,000 or so distinct CDR3 sequences, with about 28% found just once. Material: blood. The origin of this receptor is an elderly woman in good health. The V gene is TRBV28, the J gene TRBJ2-3; D remains ambiguous. DNA of the CDR3: TGTGCCAGCAGTTACGGAGGCACAGATACGCAGTATTTT. It yields the protein CASSYGGTDTQYF.